What follows is one T cell receptor beta chain and its context. Vbeta (60) and Jbeta (13) primers were used in the PCR. Clones were sequenced by immunoSEQ multiplex PCR, and TCRdb holds only the in-frame ones, with some missing. The sample has 150,000 to 200,000 clones, 65% to 85% seen once; the top ten hold approximately 6.5%. Trimming at V came to 8 bases and at J to 1 base, leaving 6 bases not matched to a gene. Germline CDR1 reads WNHNN; CDR2 reads SYGVQD (reference sequence). The CDR3 is 16 residues long. The sample comes from a study of cytomegalovirus exposure and HLA in healthy donors. Sequenced material: PBMCs. This chain links TRBV10-1 with TRBJ1-6; 9 bases are shared with TRBD1. This TCR came from a male donor in good health and CMV-seropositive. The CDR3 bases are TGCGCCAGCTTTCGGGACAGGGAATCCTATAATTCACCCCTCCACTTT. This encodes CASFRDRESYNSPLHF.